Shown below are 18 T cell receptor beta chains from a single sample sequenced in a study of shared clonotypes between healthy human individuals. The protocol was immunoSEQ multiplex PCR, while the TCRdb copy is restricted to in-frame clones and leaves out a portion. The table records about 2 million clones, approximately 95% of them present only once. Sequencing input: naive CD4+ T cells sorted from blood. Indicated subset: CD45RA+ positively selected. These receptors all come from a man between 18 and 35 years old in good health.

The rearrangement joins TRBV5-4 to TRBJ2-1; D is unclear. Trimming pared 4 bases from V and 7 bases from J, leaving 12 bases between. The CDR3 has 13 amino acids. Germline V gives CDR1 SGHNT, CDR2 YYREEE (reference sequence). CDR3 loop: CASSPPSRNEQFF. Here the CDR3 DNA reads TGTGCCAGCAGCCCCCCCTCAAGGAATGAGCAGTTCTTC.

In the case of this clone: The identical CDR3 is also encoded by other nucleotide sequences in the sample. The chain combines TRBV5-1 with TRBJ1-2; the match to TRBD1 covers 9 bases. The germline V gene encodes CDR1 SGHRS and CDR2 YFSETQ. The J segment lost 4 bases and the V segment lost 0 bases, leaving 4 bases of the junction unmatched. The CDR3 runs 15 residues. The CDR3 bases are TGCGCCAGCAGCTTGGATGGACAGGGGATCTATGGCTACACCTTC. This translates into CASSLDGQGIYGYTF.

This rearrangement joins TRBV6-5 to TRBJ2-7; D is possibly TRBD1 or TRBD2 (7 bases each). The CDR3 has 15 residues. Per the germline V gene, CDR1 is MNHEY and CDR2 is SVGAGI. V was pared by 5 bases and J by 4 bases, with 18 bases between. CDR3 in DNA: TGTGCCAGCAGTCCAGGGGGGGCTAAAAGGTACGAGCAGTACTTC. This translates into CASSPGGAKRYEQYF.

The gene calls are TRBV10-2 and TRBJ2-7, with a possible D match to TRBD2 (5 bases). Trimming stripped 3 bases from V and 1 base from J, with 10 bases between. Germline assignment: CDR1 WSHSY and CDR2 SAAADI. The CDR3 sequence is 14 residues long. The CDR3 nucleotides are TGCGCCAGCAGTGAATTCAGCGGTTCCTACGAGCAGTACTTC. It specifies CASSEFSGSYEQYF.

In DNA, the CDR3 is TGCGCCAGCAGCTTGGACTATCCCACCGGGGAGCTGTTTTTT. Translation: CASSLDYPTGELFF. This chain links TRBV5-1 with TRBJ2-2; D gene unclear. With 0 bases removed from V and 4 bases from J, the gap between germline ends came to 7 bases. The CDR3 is 14 residues long. Germline V gene data show CDR1 as SGHRS and CDR2 as YFSETQ.

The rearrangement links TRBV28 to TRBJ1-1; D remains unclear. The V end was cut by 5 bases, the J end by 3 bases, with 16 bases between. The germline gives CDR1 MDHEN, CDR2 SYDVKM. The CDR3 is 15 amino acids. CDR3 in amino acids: CASSPSTAYYTEAFF. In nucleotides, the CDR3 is TGTGCCAGCAGTCCTTCTACAGCTTACTACACTGAAGCTTTCTTT.

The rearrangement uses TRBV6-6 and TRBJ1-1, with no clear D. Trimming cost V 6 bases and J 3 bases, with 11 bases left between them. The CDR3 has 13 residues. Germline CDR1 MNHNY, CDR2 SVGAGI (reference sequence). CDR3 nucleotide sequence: TGTGCCAGCAGCCGCCGGGAGGACACTGAAGCTTTCTTT. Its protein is CASSRREDTEAFF.

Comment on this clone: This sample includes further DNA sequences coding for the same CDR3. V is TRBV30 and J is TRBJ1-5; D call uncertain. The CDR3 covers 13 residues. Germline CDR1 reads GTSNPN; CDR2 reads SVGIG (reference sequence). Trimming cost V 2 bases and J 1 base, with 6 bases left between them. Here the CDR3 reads CAWSLDSNQPQHF. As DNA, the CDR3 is TGTGCCTGGAGTTTGGACAGCAATCAGCCCCAGCATTTT.

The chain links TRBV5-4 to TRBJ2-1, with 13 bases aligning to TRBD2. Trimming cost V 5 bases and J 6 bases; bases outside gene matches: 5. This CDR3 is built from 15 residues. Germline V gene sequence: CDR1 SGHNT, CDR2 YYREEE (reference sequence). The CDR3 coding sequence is TGTGCCAGCAGTAATGGACTAGCGGGAGTCAATGAGCAGTTCTTC. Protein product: CASSNGLAGVNEQFF. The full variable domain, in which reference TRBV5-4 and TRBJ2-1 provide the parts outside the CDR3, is ETGVTQSPTHLIKTRGQQVTLRCSSQSGHNTVSWYQQALGQGPQFIFQYYREEENGRGNFPPRFSGLQFPNYSSELNVNALELDDSALYLCASSNGLAGVNEQFFGPGTRLTVL.

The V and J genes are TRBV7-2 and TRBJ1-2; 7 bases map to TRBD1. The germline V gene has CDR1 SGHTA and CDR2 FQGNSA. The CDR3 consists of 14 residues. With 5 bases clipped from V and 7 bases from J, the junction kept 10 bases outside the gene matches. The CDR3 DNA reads TGTGCCAGCAGCCGGCTGGGAGGGGGCAGTGGCTACACCTTC. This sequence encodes CASSRLGGGSGYTF.

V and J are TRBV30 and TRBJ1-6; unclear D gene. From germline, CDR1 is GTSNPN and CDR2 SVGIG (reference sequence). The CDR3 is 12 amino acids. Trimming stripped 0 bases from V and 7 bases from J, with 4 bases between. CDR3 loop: CAWSVTNSPLHF. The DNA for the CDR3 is TGTGCCTGGAGTGTAACCAATTCACCCCTCCACTTT.

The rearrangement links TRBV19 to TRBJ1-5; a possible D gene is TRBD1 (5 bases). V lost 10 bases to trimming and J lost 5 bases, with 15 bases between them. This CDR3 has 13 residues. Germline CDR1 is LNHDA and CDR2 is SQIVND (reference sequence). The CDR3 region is CATRGGGYQPQHF. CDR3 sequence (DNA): TGTGCCACTCGAGGCGGGGGTTATCAGCCCCAGCATTTT.

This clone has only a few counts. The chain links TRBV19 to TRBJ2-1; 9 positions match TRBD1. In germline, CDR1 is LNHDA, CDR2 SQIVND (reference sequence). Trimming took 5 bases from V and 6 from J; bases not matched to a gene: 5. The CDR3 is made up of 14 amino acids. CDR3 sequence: CASSDRDRVNEQFF. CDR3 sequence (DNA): TGTGCCAGTAGTGACCGGGACAGGGTCAATGAGCAGTTCTTC.

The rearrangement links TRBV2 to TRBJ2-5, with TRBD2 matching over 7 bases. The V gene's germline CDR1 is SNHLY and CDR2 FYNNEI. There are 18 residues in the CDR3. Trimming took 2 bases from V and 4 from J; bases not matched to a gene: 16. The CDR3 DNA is TGTGCCAGCAGTGAAAGAACCCGATCCGGGAGGATAGGAGAGACCCAGTACTTC. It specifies CASSERTRSGRIGETQYF.

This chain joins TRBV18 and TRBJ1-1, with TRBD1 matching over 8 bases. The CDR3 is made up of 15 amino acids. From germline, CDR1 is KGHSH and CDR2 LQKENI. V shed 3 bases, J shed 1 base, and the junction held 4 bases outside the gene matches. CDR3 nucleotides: TGTGCCAGCTCACCGGTCGGACAGGGGAACACTGAAGCTTTCTTT. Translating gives CASSPVGQGNTEAFF.

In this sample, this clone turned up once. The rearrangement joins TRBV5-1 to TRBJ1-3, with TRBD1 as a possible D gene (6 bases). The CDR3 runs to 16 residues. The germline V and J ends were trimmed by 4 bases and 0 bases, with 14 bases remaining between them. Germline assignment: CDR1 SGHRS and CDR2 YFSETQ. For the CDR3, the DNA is TGCGCCAGCAGCCCTAAGACAGGTTCCTCTGGAAACACCATATATTTT. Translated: CASSPKTGSSGNTIYF.

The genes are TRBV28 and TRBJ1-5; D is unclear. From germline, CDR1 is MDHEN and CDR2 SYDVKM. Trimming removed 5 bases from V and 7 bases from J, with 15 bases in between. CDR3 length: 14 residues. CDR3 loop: CASSPWAFGQPQHF. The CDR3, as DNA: TGTGCCAGCAGTCCCTGGGCCTTCGGACAGCCCCAGCATTTT.

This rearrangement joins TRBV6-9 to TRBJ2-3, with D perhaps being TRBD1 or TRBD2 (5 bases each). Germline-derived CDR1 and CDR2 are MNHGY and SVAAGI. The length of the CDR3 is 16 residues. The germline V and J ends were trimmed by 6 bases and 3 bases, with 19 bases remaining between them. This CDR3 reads CASRGRVTISTDTQYF. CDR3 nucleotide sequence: TGTGCCAGCAGGGGGCGGGTGACAATTTCTACAGATACGCAGTATTTT.